Described below is a single TCR beta chain sequence and its context. Its specificity is unknown. The V gene's germline CDR1 is SGDLS and CDR2 YYNGEE. The CDR3 consists of 15 residues. The V and J ends lost 2 bases and 7 bases respectively, with 16 bases between them. This table comes from immunoSEQ multiplex PCR, and its TCRdb copy is limited to in-frame clones, with some not included. The sample carries tens of thousands of clones, about 88% recorded once. These data belong to a study of OX40 agonist ivuxolimab in advanced cancers. Across the whole study: Among those treated, three patients had partial responses, one with hepatocellular carcinoma and two with cutaneous melanoma.

Findings and caveats of the study: Averaged across samples, CD8+ T cells carried more expanded clones than CD4+ did.

Sequences were derived from CD4+ or CD8+ T cells sorted from blood, sampled in a trial of the OX40 agonist ivuxolimab. The chain carries TRBV9 and TRBJ2-1; D gene unclear. The clonotype originates from an adult with an advanced solid tumor such as melanoma, head and neck, liver or kidney cancer. The DNA of the CDR3 is TGTGCCAGCAGCGTTGAAGTCGCAGGATGGAATGAGCAGTTCTTC. Translated: CASSVEVAGWNEQFF.